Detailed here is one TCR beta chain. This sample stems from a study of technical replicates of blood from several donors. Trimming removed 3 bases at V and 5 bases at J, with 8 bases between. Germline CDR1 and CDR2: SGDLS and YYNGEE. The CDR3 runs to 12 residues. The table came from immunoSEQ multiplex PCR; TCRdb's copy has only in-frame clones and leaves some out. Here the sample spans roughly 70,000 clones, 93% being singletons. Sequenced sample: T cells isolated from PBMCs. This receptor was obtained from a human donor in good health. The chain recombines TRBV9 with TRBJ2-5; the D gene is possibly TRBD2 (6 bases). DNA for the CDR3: TGTGCCAGCAGCGGACTAGGGGAGACCCAGTACTTC. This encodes CASSGLGETQYF.